Listed here are 32 T cell receptor beta chains from one sample, sequenced in a study of T cells in Graves' hyperthyroidism and ophthalmopathy. The TCR beta CDR3 regions underwent amplification using RNA transcripts as the source. An initial round of RT-PCR targeting the TCR CDR3 relied on the HTBI primer set. TCRdb redid the calling of the multiplex PCR reads with MiXCR, one entry per CDR3 protein. The sample contains around 600,000 distinct CDR3 sequences, roughly 14% of which appear only once. Material for sequencing was blood. These receptors were collected from a woman aged 45-65 years with Graves' ophthalmopathy.

This clonotype has ten or more counts. V gene TRBV20-1 combines with J gene TRBJ1-5; a possible D gene is TRBD1 (6 bases). The CDR3 totals 13 residues. Trimming shortened V by 5 bases and J by 4 bases, and 12 bases separated the two germline ends. Germline V gene sequence: CDR1 DFQATT, CDR2 SNEGSKA (reference sequence). The DNA for the CDR3 is TGCAGTGCTCCCACAGGGTCTAATCAGCCCCAGCATTTT. The encoded protein is CSAPTGSNQPQHF.

This clonotype has only a few counts. The CDR3 loop reads CASSSNLQSNIQYF. CDR3 bases: TGTGCCAGCAGTTCCAATCTCCAGTCAAACATTCAGTACTTC. The rearrangement links TRBV12-3 or TRBV12-4 to TRBJ2-4; D gene unclear. V was trimmed by 4 bases and J by 6 bases, leaving 13 bases between them. The CDR3 covers 14 residues.

This clonotype was found a few times. The CDR3 region has the DNA TGTGCCAGCAGTCTTGCGGAGGCCGGGGAGCTGTTTTTT. This codes for CASSLAEAGELFF. This rearrangement joins TRBV27 to TRBJ2-2; maybe TRBD2 (5 bases). Germline CDR1 and CDR2: MNHEY and SMNVEV (reference sequence). V was pared by 5 bases and J by 6 bases, with 10 bases between. The CDR3 sequence is 13 residues long.

The chain links TRBV5-4 to TRBJ2-1; 7 nucleotides agree with TRBD2. Trimming took 5 bases from V and 3 from J; bases not matched to a gene: 2. CDR1 is SGHNT, CDR2 YYREEE, per germline (reference sequence). This CDR3 is 13 amino acids long. CDR3 region: CASSWDYYNEQFF. The DNA for the CDR3 is TGTGCCAGCAGTTGGGACTACTACAATGAGCAGTTCTTC. Based on the CDR3 plus reference TRBV5-4 and TRBJ2-1, the full variable domain is ETGVTQSPTHLIKTRGQQVTLRCSSQSGHNTVSWYQQALGQGPQFIFQYYREEENGRGNFPPRFSGLQFPNYSSELNVNALELDDSALYLCASSWDYYNEQFFGPGTRLTVL.

The table lists this clonotype with many counts. The chain employs TRBV11-3 and TRBJ2-1; TRBD1 agrees at 10 bases. V lost 5 bases to trimming and J lost 6 bases; unmatched junction nucleotides: 13. The CDR3 is 17 residues long. Germline V gene data show CDR1 as SGHNT and CDR2 as YENEEA. The CDR3 is CASSPRRRDRGSNEQFF. As DNA, the CDR3 is TGTGCCAGCAGCCCCAGGAGAAGGGACAGGGGAAGCAATGAGCAGTTCTTC.

Details on this clonotype: This clone may be a read error of a much larger clone one base away. Because it lacks the conserved phenylalanine or tryptophan at the end, this CDR3 is likely a read error. This chain uses TRBV28 with TRBJ2-1, with 9 nucleotides matching TRBD1. The junction had 17 bases not matched to a gene; V was cut back by 6 bases and J by 5 bases. CDR3 length equals 18 residues. CDR1 is MDHEN, CDR2 SYDVKM, per germline. The chain's CDR3 is CASRRIIQGALPNNEQFS. The CDR3 nucleotides are TGTGCCAGCAGACGCATTATACAGGGGGCCCTACCCAACAATGAGCAGTTCTCC.

This clonotype was counted only a few times. J is TRBJ2-2 and V is TRBV4-1; possibly TRBD1 for D (5 bases). V dropped 3 bases and J dropped 4 bases, with 15 bases sitting between them. Per germline, CDR1 MGHRA and CDR2 YSYEKL. This CDR3 spans 16 amino acids. CDR3 nucleotide sequence: TGCGCCAGCAGCCAGGGGCATAGTGAAGTCACCGGGGAGCTGTTTTTT. Protein sequence: CASSQGHSEVTGELFF.

As for this clonotype: With a much larger clone just one base away, this may be a read error. The chain joins TRBV7-9 to TRBJ2-3; TRBD1 might be the D (6 bases). This CDR3 has 17 residues. In germline, CDR1 is SEHNR, CDR2 FQNEAQ (reference sequence). DNA of the CDR3: TGTCCCAGCAGCCCACCTCAGGGGACGGGAAGCACAGATACGCAGTATTTT. Protein: CPSSPPQGTGSTDTQYF.

The rearrangement joins TRBV29-1 to TRBJ2-3, with 12 bases aligning to TRBD2. Germline V gene data show CDR1 as SQVTM and CDR2 as ANQGSEA. The V segment lost 8 bases and the J segment 0 bases; nucleotides outside the gene matches: 12. The CDR3 runs to 17 residues. The DNA for the CDR3 is TGCAGCTCGAGACTAGCGGGAGTCCGTATAAGCACAGATACGCAGTATTTT. This encodes CSSRLAGVRISTDTQYF.

This rearrangement joins TRBV6-1 to TRBJ2-1; 12 nucleotides line up with TRBD2. The CDR3 runs 14 residues. Trimming took 6 bases from V and 9 from J; bases not matched to a gene: 6. CDR1 and CDR2 from the germline V gene are MNHNS and SASEGT. For the CDR3, the DNA is TGTGCCAGCAGGAAGACTAGCGGGAGATCTGAGCAGTTCTTC. Its protein product is CASRKTSGRSEQFF.

There are many counts of this clonotype. The rearrangement joins TRBV5-1 to TRBJ1-1; 7 positions agree with TRBD1. CDR1 and CDR2 (germline): SGHRS, YFSETQ. J gave up 2 bases and V 1 base, and 5 bases lay outside the gene matches. The length of the CDR3 is 15 residues. CDR3 DNA sequence: TGCGCCAGCAGCTTGTTTCAGGGGGAAAACACTGAAGCTTTCTTT. Its translation is CASSLFQGENTEAFF.

At least ten counts were recorded for this clonotype. The V call is TRBV7-9, the J call TRBJ2-7; 10 nucleotides agree with TRBD1. The J segment lost 5 bases and the V segment lost 3 bases, leaving 4 bases of the junction unmatched. Germline values: CDR1 SEHNR, CDR2 FQNEAQ (reference sequence). There are 14 residues in the CDR3. CDR3 sequence reads: CASSLGQGYDEQYF. The CDR3 region has the DNA TGTGCCAGCAGCTTGGGACAGGGGTACGACGAGCAGTACTTC.

In this sample, this clonotype turned up a few times. The chain uses TRBV19 and TRBJ2-7; 7 nucleotides align to TRBD1. This CDR3 has 14 amino acids. Trimming took 6 bases from V and 2 from J; bases not matched to a gene: 7. Looked up from germline, CDR1 is LNHDA and CDR2 is SQIVND (reference sequence). CDR3 amino acids: CASRITGTAYEQYF. DNA of the CDR3: TGTGCCAGTAGGATAACCGGGACAGCCTACGAGCAGTACTTC.

This clonotype was seen ten or more times. The gene calls are TRBV28 and TRBJ1-1; 10 nucleotides agree with TRBD1. V was clipped by 7 bases and J by 5 bases; unmatched bases: 7. Per germline, CDR1 MDHEN and CDR2 SYDVKM. This CDR3 spans 14 amino acids. The CDR3 DNA is TGTGCCAGCACCTTGACAGGGGGCTATACTGAAGCTTTCTTT. Translating gives CASTLTGGYTEAFF.

The chain recombines TRBV5-1 with TRBJ2-5, with a weak D call TRBD1 (5 bases). This CDR3 has 15 residues. Germline-derived CDR1 and CDR2 are SGHRS and YFSETQ. The V and J ends lost 0 bases and 1 base respectively, with 10 bases between them. In nucleotides, the CDR3 is TGCGCCAGCAGCTTGGGGCAGGGCCTCCAAGAGACCCAGTACTTC. It is translated as CASSLGQGLQETQYF.

This clonotype was detected a few times. The chain couples TRBV19 to TRBJ2-5; 12 nucleotides align to TRBD2. The CDR3 is 14 residues long. Per germline, CDR1 LNHDA and CDR2 SQIVND (reference sequence). V lost 7 bases, J lost 4 bases, and 4 bases stayed unmatched. CDR3 amino acids: CASKQGLAGETQYF. In DNA, the CDR3 is TGTGCCAGTAAACAGGGACTAGCGGGAGAGACCCAGTACTTC. Supplemented by reference TRBV19 and TRBJ2-5, the full variable domain reads DGGITQSPKYLFRKEGQNVTLSCEQNLNHDAMYWYRQDPGQGLRLIYYSQIVNDFQKGDIAEGYSVSREKKESFPLTVTSAQKNPTAFYLCASKQGLAGETQYFGPGTRLLVL.

The chain couples TRBV2 to TRBJ1-3; D ambiguous. The CDR3 runs to 15 residues. V was pared by 6 bases and J by 0 bases, with 12 bases between. Germline-derived CDR1 and CDR2 are SNHLY and FYNNEI. The CDR3 DNA sequence: TGTGCCAGCAGCAATCTCCCTTTCTCTGGAAACACCATATATTTT. This translates into CASSNLPFSGNTIYF.

The chain links TRBV4-3 to TRBJ2-1; D possibly matches TRBD1 or TRBD2 (5 bases each). Deletions cut 1 base from V and 4 bases from J, with 14 bases between. From germline, CDR1 is LGHNA and CDR2 YSLEER. CDR3 length: 16 amino acids. The CDR3 sequence: CASSQVAGRGYNEQFF. The CDR3 DNA reads as TGCGCCAGCAGCCAAGTGGCAGGGCGAGGGTACAATGAGCAGTTCTTC.

This clonotype appeared a few times. V is TRBV5-1 and J is TRBJ2-1; 11 bases align to TRBD2. Per germline, CDR1 SGHRS and CDR2 YFSETQ. Trimming removed 3 bases from V and 10 bases from J; junction bases left unmatched: 9. There are 15 residues in the CDR3. CDR3 DNA: TGCGCCAGCAGCTCCCTAGCGGGAGGCGGAAGGGAGCAGTTCTTC. Translated: CASSSLAGGGREQFF.

This clonotype was observed a few times. The V and J genes are TRBV27 and TRBJ2-7; a possible D gene is TRBD2 (5 bases). V lost 2 bases and J 0 bases, leaving 11 bases between the germline ends. This CDR3 spans 15 amino acids. Germline CDR1 reads MNHEY; CDR2 reads SMNVEV (reference sequence). As DNA, the CDR3 is TGTGCCAGCAGTTTAAATCGGAGGAGCTCCTACGAGCAGTACTTC. This translates into CASSLNRRSSYEQYF.

In its sample, this clonotype was seen a few times. The chain carries TRBV6-1 and TRBJ1-3, with a possible D match to TRBD1 (6 bases). V was trimmed by 7 bases and J by 0 bases, leaving 13 bases between them. The CDR3 is 15 residues long. The germline CDR1 and CDR2 sequences are MNHNS and SASEGT. The CDR3 DNA follows: TGTGCCAGCACGGACAGTTTTATCTCTGGAAACACCATATATTTT. It is translated as CASTDSFISGNTIYF.

This clonotype came up many times. The chain joins TRBV18 to TRBJ2-5, with a weak D call TRBD2 (6 bases). CDR1 and CDR2 (germline): KGHSH, LQKENI. The CDR3 contains 15 residues. The ends were cut back, 3 bases at V and 0 bases at J, with 11 bases in the middle. DNA of the CDR3: TGTGCCAGCTCACCCCTAGCGAGGTACCAAGAGACCCAGTACTTC. This gives the protein CASSPLARYQETQYF.

The chain uses TRBV10-3 and TRBJ2-7, with 11 bases lining up with TRBD1. Trimming removed 2 bases from V and 4 bases from J; junction bases left unmatched: 7. Germline lookup yields CDR1 ENHRY and CDR2 SYGVKD. CDR3 length: 16 residues. The CDR3 is CAISEALGQGAYEQYF. In DNA form, the CDR3 reads TGTGCCATCAGTGAGGCACTCGGACAGGGGGCTTACGAGCAGTACTTC.

The gene calls are TRBV6-1 and TRBJ2-7; 14 bases are a match to TRBD2. V shed 2 bases and J 4 bases; nucleotides not matched to a gene: 4. The CDR3 has 16 residues. Per the germline V gene, CDR1 is MNHNS and CDR2 is SASEGT. The CDR3 DNA is TGTGCCAGCAGTGAAACAGGGACTAGCGGGAGTTACGAGCAGTACTTC. Its translation is CASSETGTSGSYEQYF.

This clonotype was observed a few times. The chain uses TRBV7-8 and TRBJ2-7, with 7 bases aligning to TRBD1. Germline assignment: CDR1 SGHVS and CDR2 FQNEAQ. The CDR3 extends over 15 amino acids. V gave up 7 bases and J gave up 3 bases; unmatched junction bases: 12. The CDR3 loop reads CASTYGTVLDYEQYF. CDR3 nucleotides: TGTGCCAGCACCTACGGGACAGTTCTGGACTACGAGCAGTACTTC.

Remarks on this clonotype: Being one base from a much bigger clone, this may be a read error. The genes are TRBV12-3 or TRBV12-4 and TRBJ2-1; TRBD1 matches at 8 bases. This CDR3 contains 14 residues. DNA for the CDR3: TGTGCCGGCAGCGGACAGGGCCGTTACAATGAGCAGTTCTTC. The encoded protein is CAGSGQGRYNEQFF.

This clonotype was counted at least ten times. This chain uses TRBV3-1 with TRBJ1-2; D not certain. CDR1 and CDR2 (germline): LGHDT, YNNKEL (reference sequence). CDR3 length: 15 amino acids. V lost 4 bases to trimming and J lost 8 bases, with 20 bases between them. The CDR3: CASSPSSDGSVGYTF. Here the CDR3 DNA reads TGTGCCAGCAGCCCAAGCAGCGACGGTTCAGTAGGCTACACCTTC.

This clonotype was seen ten or more times. The V call is TRBV3-1, the J call TRBJ1-1, with no clear D. Looked up from germline, CDR1 is LGHDT and CDR2 is YNNKEL (reference sequence). This CDR3 comprises 14 residues. V shed 4 bases and J shed 1 base, with 10 bases lying between them. The CDR3 bases are TGTGCCAGCAGCCCCCGGACGGAGAACACTGAAGCTTTCTTT. This sequence encodes CASSPRTENTEAFF.

This clonotype was observed a handful of times. The chain recombines TRBV19 with TRBJ2-5; TRBD2 matches 10 bases. The J segment lost 3 bases and the V segment lost 3 bases, leaving 7 bases of the junction unmatched. There are 16 residues in the CDR3. Per germline, CDR1 LNHDA and CDR2 SQIVND (reference sequence). DNA for the CDR3: TGTGCCAGTAGTATCAGGCTAGCGGGAGTTAAAGAGACCCAGTACTTC. This encodes CASSIRLAGVKETQYF.

This clonotype was seen repeatedly, ten times or more. The chain recombines TRBV18 with TRBJ2-1, with TRBD2 identical over 9 bases. The V and J ends lost 2 bases and 4 bases, in that order; junction bases with no gene match: 6. Germline V gives CDR1 KGHSH, CDR2 LQKENI. The CDR3 consists of 16 residues. The CDR3 sequence: CASSPLNLAGYNEQFF. The CDR3 DNA sequence: TGTGCCAGCTCACCATTGAATCTAGCGGGGTACAATGAGCAGTTCTTC.

This clonotype appeared many times. The chain uses TRBV7-9 and TRBJ2-5; D gene unclear. Trimming took 0 bases from V and 5 from J, leaving 10 bases between them. Germline V CDR1 and CDR2: SEHNR, FQNEAQ (reference sequence). The CDR3 has 14 amino acids. The CDR3 bases are TGTGCCAGCAGCTTAGCTCGACTCCGGGAGACCCAGTACTTC. It translates to CASSLARLRETQYF.

This clonotype was counted only a few times. This chain links TRBV5-4 with TRBJ1-1; D gene unclear. This CDR3 comprises 12 residues. Between the trimmed V and J ends, which lost 0 bases and 6 bases, there was a span of 6 bases. Germline V lookup: CDR1 SGHNT, CDR2 YYREEE (reference sequence). Written as DNA, the CDR3 is TGTGCCAGCAGCTTGGAAAAGGCTGAAGCTTTCTTT. This gives the protein CASSLEKAEAFF. Full variable domain (missing parts from reference TRBV5-4 and TRBJ1-1): ETGVTQSPTHLIKTRGQQVTLRCSSQSGHNTVSWYQQALGQGPQFIFQYYREEENGRGNFPPRFSGLQFPNYSSELNVNALELDDSALYLCASSLEKAEAFFGQGTRLTVV.